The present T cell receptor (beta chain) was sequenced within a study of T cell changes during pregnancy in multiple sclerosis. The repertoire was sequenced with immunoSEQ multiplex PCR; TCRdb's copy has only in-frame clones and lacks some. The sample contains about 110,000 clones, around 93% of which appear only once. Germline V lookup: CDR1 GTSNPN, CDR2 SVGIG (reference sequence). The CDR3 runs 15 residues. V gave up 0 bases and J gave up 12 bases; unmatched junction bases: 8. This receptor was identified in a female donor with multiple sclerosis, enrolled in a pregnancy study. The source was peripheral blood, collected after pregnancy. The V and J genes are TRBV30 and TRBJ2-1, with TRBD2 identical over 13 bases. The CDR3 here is CAWSVQLAGGNPQFF. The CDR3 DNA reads TGTGCCTGGAGTGTACAACTAGCGGGAGGGAACCCGCAGTTCTTC.